A single sample is the source of the 7 T cell receptor beta chains below, sequenced in a study of T cells after yellow fever vaccination. Each CDR3 protein gets one entry after TCRdb re-called the 5' RACE reads with MiXCR. The sample contains 250,000 or so distinct CDR3 sequences, more than 3.5% of which appear only once. This specimen was PBMCs, taken 15 days after the yellow fever booster vaccination. Receptor source: a man younger than 35 who received the YFV17D yellow fever vaccine.

Ten or more counts support this clonotype. This chain links TRBV7-9 with TRBJ1-6, with a weak D call TRBD1 (5 bases). V dropped 8 bases and J dropped 7 bases, with 21 bases sitting between them. This CDR3 spans 16 amino acids. Germline lookup yields CDR1 SEHNR and CDR2 FQNEAQ (reference sequence). The CDR3 protein is CASLPTGGEGNSPLHF. CDR3 sequence (DNA): TGTGCCAGCCTCCCTACCGGAGGGGAGGGGAATTCACCCCTCCACTTT.

Comment on this clonotype: Given a much more abundant clone one base away, this may be a read error. The rearrangement joins TRBV9 to TRBJ1-2, with D possibly matching TRBD1 (6 bases). The V gene's germline CDR1 is SGDLS and CDR2 YYNGEE. Trimming took 4 bases from V and 0 from J, leaving 13 bases between them. The CDR3 length is 15 residues. CDR3: CASSLSTGPNYGYTF. In DNA form, the CDR3 reads TGTGCCAGCAGCCTGAGTACAGGGCCTAACTATGGCTACACCTTC.

This clonotype was detected ten times or more. The chain recombines TRBV27 with TRBJ2-2, with a weak D call TRBD1 (6 bases). This CDR3 is 16 amino acids long. The germline gives CDR1 MNHEY, CDR2 SMNVEV (reference sequence). Trimming took off 3 bases at V and 1 base at J, with 12 bases between the two ends. CDR3 loop: CASSFWGQGNTGELFF. DNA for the CDR3: TGTGCCAGCAGTTTTTGGGGGCAGGGGAACACCGGGGAGCTGTTTTTT.

Many counts were recorded for this clonotype. This chain uses TRBV5-1 with TRBJ1-2, with 9 bases fitting TRBD1. This CDR3 is built from 17 residues. CDR1 is SGHRS and CDR2 is YFSETQ in the germline V gene. The junction had 16 bases not matched to a gene; V was cut back by 4 bases and J by 6 bases. The CDR3 loop is CASSPGPGTGPRDGYTF. Written as DNA, the CDR3 is TGCGCCAGCAGCCCAGGGCCGGGGACAGGGCCCCGAGATGGCTACACCTTC.

This clonotype was picked up many times. V is TRBV4-2 and J is TRBJ1-4; D ambiguous. CDR1 LGHNA and CDR2 YNFKEQ come from the germline V gene. Trimming stripped 0 bases from V and 5 bases from J, with 7 bases between. CDR3 length: 14 amino acids. In DNA, the CDR3 is TGTGCCAGCAGCCAAGAGTGGCAGAATGAAAAACTGTTTTTT. Translated: CASSQEWQNEKLFF.

This clonotype was found a few times. As DNA, the CDR3 is TGTGCCAGCAGTTTTTCCCCCCTAGGGGGTGGACGGAGCACAGATACGCAGTATTTT. It translates to CASSFSPLGGGRSTDTQYF. The J gene is TRBJ2-3, the V gene TRBV27; tentatively, D is TRBD1 (6 bases). This CDR3 has 19 residues. Trimming took 3 bases from V and 0 from J, leaving 22 bases between them. From germline, CDR1 is MNHEY and CDR2 SMNVEV (reference sequence).

This clonotype came up many times. This chain connects TRBV7-9 to TRBJ1-6; 7 bases match TRBD1. J lost 0 bases, V lost 9 bases, and 8 bases had no gene match. CDR1 and CDR2 from the germline V gene are SEHNR and FQNEAQ (reference sequence). The length of the CDR3 is 16 residues. The CDR3, as DNA: TGTGCCAGTTCCGAGGGGGCCAGCTCCTATAATTCACCCCTCCACTTT. Translation gives CASSEGASSYNSPLHF.